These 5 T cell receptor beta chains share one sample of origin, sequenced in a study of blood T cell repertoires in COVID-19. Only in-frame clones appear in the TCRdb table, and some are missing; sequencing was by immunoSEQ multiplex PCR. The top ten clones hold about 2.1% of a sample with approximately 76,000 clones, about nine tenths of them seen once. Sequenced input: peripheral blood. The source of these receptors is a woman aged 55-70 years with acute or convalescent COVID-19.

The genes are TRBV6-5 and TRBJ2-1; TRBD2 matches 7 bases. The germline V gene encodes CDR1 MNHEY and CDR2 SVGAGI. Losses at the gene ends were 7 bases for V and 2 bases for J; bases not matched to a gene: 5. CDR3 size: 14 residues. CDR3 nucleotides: TGTGCCAGCATTGGCGGGGGTGCCTACAATGAGCAGTTCTTC. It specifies CASIGGGAYNEQFF.

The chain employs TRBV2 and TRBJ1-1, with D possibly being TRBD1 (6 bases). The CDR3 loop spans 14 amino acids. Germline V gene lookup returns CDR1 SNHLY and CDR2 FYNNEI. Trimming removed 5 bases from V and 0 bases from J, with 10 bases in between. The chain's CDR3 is CASSYRELNTEAFF. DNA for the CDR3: TGTGCCAGCAGTTACAGGGAATTGAACACTGAAGCTTTCTTT.

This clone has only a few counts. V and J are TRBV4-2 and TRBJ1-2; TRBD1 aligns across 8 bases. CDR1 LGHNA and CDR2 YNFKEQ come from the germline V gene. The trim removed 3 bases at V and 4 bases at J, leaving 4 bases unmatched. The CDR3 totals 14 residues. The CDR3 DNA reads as TGTGCCAGCAGCCAGACAGGGGATTCCTATGGCTACACCTTC. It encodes CASSQTGDSYGYTF.

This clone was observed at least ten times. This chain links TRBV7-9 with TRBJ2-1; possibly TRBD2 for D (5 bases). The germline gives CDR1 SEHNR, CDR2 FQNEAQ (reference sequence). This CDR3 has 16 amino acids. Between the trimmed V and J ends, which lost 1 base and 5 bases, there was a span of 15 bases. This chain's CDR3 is CASSLVADSRNNEQFF. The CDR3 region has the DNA TGTGCCAGCAGCTTAGTTGCGGACTCCCGAAACAATGAGCAGTTCTTC.

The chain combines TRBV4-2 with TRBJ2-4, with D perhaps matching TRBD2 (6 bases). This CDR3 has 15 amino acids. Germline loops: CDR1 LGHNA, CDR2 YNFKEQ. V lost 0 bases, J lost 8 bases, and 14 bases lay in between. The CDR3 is CASSQDLGGTDIQYF. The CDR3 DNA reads TGTGCCAGCAGCCAAGATTTGGGGGGTACAGACATTCAGTACTTC.